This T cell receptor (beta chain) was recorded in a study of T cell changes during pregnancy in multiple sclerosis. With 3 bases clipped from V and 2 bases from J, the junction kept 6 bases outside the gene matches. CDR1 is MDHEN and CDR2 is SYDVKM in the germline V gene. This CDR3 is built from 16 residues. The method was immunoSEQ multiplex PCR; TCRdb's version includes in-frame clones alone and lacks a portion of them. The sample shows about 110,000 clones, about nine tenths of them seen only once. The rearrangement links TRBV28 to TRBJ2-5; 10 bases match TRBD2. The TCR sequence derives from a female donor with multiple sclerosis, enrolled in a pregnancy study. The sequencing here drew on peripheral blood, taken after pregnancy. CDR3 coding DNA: TGTGCCAGCAGTTTGGGAGCGGGAGGGCCGCAAGAGACCCAGTACTTC. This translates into CASSLGAGGPQETQYF.